These 11 T cell receptor beta chains share one sample of origin, sequenced in a study of CD8 T cells in Susac syndrome. The RNA, about 0.45 to 1 ug, was put through reverse transcription using random hexamers. TCRdb analysed the immunoSEQ multiplex PCR reads with MiXCR anew, one entry per CDR3 protein. The table lists 150,000 to 200,000 distinct CDR3 sequences, roughly 93% of them singletons, with just over 0.13% in the top ten. The sequencing sample was made of CD4+ T cells from PBMCs. Every receptor here comes from a human donor in good health.

Here the CDR3 reads CASSFPTWGTEAFF. CDR3 in DNA: TGTGCCAGCAGTTTCCCCACTTGGGGAACTGAAGCTTTCTTT. The chain carries TRBV12-3 or TRBV12-4 and TRBJ1-1; no definite D call. The germline V and J ends were trimmed by 3 bases and 5 bases, with 13 bases remaining between them. The CDR3 spans 14 residues.

The rearrangement uses TRBV5-1 and TRBJ1-2, with a weak D call TRBD1 (5 bases). The CDR3 contains 13 residues. V shed 4 bases and J shed 3 bases, with 10 bases lying between them. The germline gives CDR1 SGHRS, CDR2 YFSETQ. This CDR3 is CASSGDSHYGYTF. CDR3 nucleotide sequence: TGCGCCAGCAGCGGAGACAGCCACTATGGCTACACCTTC.

The genes are TRBV2 and TRBJ1-5, with a tentative D call TRBD1 (5 bases). The CDR3 totals 14 residues. The V end lost 6 bases, the J end lost 7 bases, and 16 bases lay between the germline ends. Germline lookup yields CDR1 SNHLY and CDR2 FYNNEI. In DNA form, the CDR3 reads TGTGCCAGCAGCCCGGGGGGTTGGGGACAGCCCCAGCATTTT. Its protein is CASSPGGWGQPQHF. Variable domain in full (rest from reference TRBV2 and TRBJ1-5): EPEVTQTPSHQVTQMGQEVILRCVPISNHLYFYWYRQILGQKVEFLVSFYNNEISEKSEIFDDQFSVERPDGSNFTLKIRSTKLEDSAMYFCASSPGGWGQPQHFGDGTRLSIL.

DNA for the CDR3: TGCAGCGTTTTGACTAGCGGGGGTATAACCGGGGAGCTGTTTTTT. It encodes CSVLTSGGITGELFF. V gene TRBV29-1 combines with J gene TRBJ2-2, with 12 nucleotides matching TRBD2. Germline trimming cut 5 bases from V and 5 bases from J; bases unmatched to any gene: 6. The CDR3 has 15 residues. Germline lookup yields CDR1 SQVTM and CDR2 ANQGSEA.

V gene TRBV10-3 combines with J gene TRBJ1-4; 7 positions agree with TRBD1. The germline V gene has CDR1 ENHRY and CDR2 SYGVKD. Trimming removed 2 bases from V and 4 bases from J; junction bases left unmatched: 4. This CDR3 contains 15 residues. The CDR3 here is CAISEAGQDNEKLFF. DNA for the CDR3: TGTGCCATCAGTGAGGCCGGACAGGATAATGAAAAACTGTTTTTT.

The chain carries TRBV18 and TRBJ2-2; TRBD1 agrees at 7 bases. Germline CDR1 is KGHSH and CDR2 is LQKENI. This CDR3 region has 16 residues. V lost 1 base and J lost 1; bases outside the gene matches: 3. CDR3: CASSPLGTENTGELFF. The CDR3 bases are TGTGCCAGCTCACCACTCGGGACAGAGAACACCGGGGAGCTGTTTTTT. Variable domain in full (rest from reference TRBV18 and TRBJ2-2): NAGVMQNPRHLVRRRGQEARLRCSPMKGHSHVYWYRQLPEEGLKFMVYLQKENIIDESGMPKERFSAEFPKEGPSILRIQQVVRGDSAAYFCASSPLGTENTGELFFGEGSRLTVL.

This chain links TRBV7-3 with TRBJ2-7, with a weak D call TRBD2 (6 bases). The ends were cut back, 5 bases at V and 2 bases at J, with 16 bases in the middle. Germline lookup yields CDR1 SGHTA and CDR2 FQGTGA. CDR3 size: 15 residues. CDR3 region: CASSRVPGVAYEQYF. In DNA, the CDR3 is TGTGCCAGCAGCCGAGTCCCGGGGGTCGCCTACGAGCAGTACTTC.

The rearrangement links TRBV28 to TRBJ1-6; a possible D gene is TRBD1 (5 bases). Germline CDR1 and CDR2: MDHEN and SYDVKM. The CDR3 sequence is 13 residues long. Trimming removed 6 bases at V and 7 bases at J, with 10 bases between. In DNA form, the CDR3 reads TGTGCCAGCAGGACAGCCGGAAATTCACCCCTCCACTTT. Translated: CASRTAGNSPLHF.

This chain links TRBV2 with TRBJ1-2, with D possibly being TRBD1 (5 bases). The V end was cut by 6 bases, the J end by 7 bases, with 15 bases between. CDR3 length: 13 amino acids. The V gene's germline CDR1 is SNHLY and CDR2 FYNNEI. CDR3 loop: CASSSGTGVGYTF. In DNA form, the CDR3 reads TGTGCCAGCAGCTCCGGGACGGGGGTTGGCTACACCTTC.

The chain carries TRBV29-1 and TRBJ1-2; the D is unclear. With 3 bases removed from V and 2 bases from J, the gap between germline ends came to 7 bases. CDR1 is SQVTM, CDR2 ANQGSEA, per germline. The CDR3 runs to 12 residues. CDR3 in amino acids: CSVDTTNYGYTF. The CDR3 region has the DNA TGCAGCGTTGATACCACGAACTATGGCTACACCTTC.

CDR3 sequence reads: CAISFYEQYF. As DNA, the CDR3 is TGTGCCATATCTTTCTACGAGCAGTACTTC. The genes are TRBV19 and TRBJ2-7; D is undetermined. CDR3 length equals 10 residues. Trimming stripped 10 bases from V and 3 bases from J, with 7 bases between. Germline assignment: CDR1 LNHDA and CDR2 SQIVND (reference sequence). Looking up the rest from reference TRBV19 and TRBJ2-7 gives the full variable domain: DGGITQSPKYLFRKEGQNVTLSCEQNLNHDAMYWYRQDPGQGLRLIYYSQIVNDFQKGDIAEGYSVSREKKESFPLTVTSAQKNPTAFYLCAISFYEQYFGPGTRLTVT.